This TCR beta chain derives from a study of blood T cell repertoires in COVID-19 (dated by TCRdb to 2020 to 2021). For context, the study as a whole: Samples from collaborators originated in the United States, Italy and Spain and spanned both the acute and convalescent phases of COVID-19. The prospective study material was composed of cDNA or gDNA derived from T cells, B-cell-depleted T cells, or PBMCs. Where available, HLA class I and class II types were obtained from metadata supplied by the sample provider rather than from assay-based typing. A freely available public database, intended as a resource for researchers studying the immune response to SARS-CoV-2, is where the repertoires were released. Samples were obtained from the ongoing ImmuneRACE study (first 160 participants) and from over 1,000 subjects provided by 6 global collaborators. A de-identified subject ID, COVID-19 status, age in years and sex were almost always included in the sample metadata. The dataset comprised deeply sampled blood TCRbeta repertoires from subjects exposed to, actively infected with, or recovered from COVID-19.

The research as a whole found: How much clinical and demographic metadata was included differed by source and by participant, and the metadata was provided uncurated.

The CDR3 runs 13 amino acids, cysteine and phenylalanine included. Just the 39-base CDR3 DNA is kept, in frame starting at base 1. From the germline V gene, CDR1 is MNHEY and CDR2 is SVGAGI. V and J are truncated by 8 bases and 4 bases respectively, leaving an intervening sequence of 14 bases. Comments on this clone: The antigen it recognizes is unknown. No much larger clonotype is one base removed from it; base qualities were not supplied.

TCRbeta CDR3 regions were amplified from genomic DNA using the immunoSEQ Assay, a bias-controlled multiplex PCR. On the study's bioinformatics: Nucleated cell counts per sample were estimated from amplification of reference gene primers within the assay. Sequence reads were collapsed and filtered to measure the absolute abundance of every unique TCRbeta CDR3 rearrangement. For each sample, productive Simpson clonality was calculated as the square root of Simpson's diversity index over productive rearrangements. TCRdb stores this immuneACCESS table with in-frame sequences only. Part of the clones is absent; in the studies checked, under half of the shortfall reflects unresolved V genes, and no reason is known for the rest. The V and J calls and clone size come from that table; D and trimming were worked out from the DNA. The sample table shows about 270,000 clones, and roughly 90% are seen once. Jointly, the top ten make up more than 10% of the sample.

At one collaborating source in Seattle, patients were enrolled during active infection and were followed longitudinally through the course of disease. The collaborating institutions used their own protocols to collect whole blood in K2EDTA tubes. Collaborator samples were shipped for TCRbeta analysis as frozen whole blood, isolated PBMCs, or DNA extracted from either sample type. The sequencing sample was made of peripheral blood. The chain is made from TRBV6-5 and TRBJ1-2, with an unclear D gene assignment. The origin of this receptor is a woman aged 25 to 39 with COVID-19, enrolled during active disease. The nucleotide sequence is given as TGTGCCAGCCGGGAGGGAGGGCTCTATGGCTACACCTTC. This codes for CASREGGLYGYTF.